Included here is one T cell receptor (beta chain) sequence, with context. The record originates from a study of blood T cell repertoires in COVID-19. Across the whole study: From T cells, B-cell-depleted T cells, or PBMCs came the material, which was cDNA or gDNA.

Repertoires were generated with immunoSEQ multiplex PCR, while TCRdb's copy carries only in-frame clones and drops some. The table lists fewer than 65,000 clones, approximately 90% of them singletons. Germline V gene data show CDR1 as GTSNPN and CDR2 as SVGIG (reference sequence). The CDR3 sequence is 14 residues long. The V and J ends lost 5 bases and 6 bases, in that order; junction bases with no gene match: 12. The specimen sequenced was peripheral blood. V is TRBV30 and J is TRBJ2-7, with 8 nucleotides matching TRBD1. The receptor was derived from a woman aged 55-70 years with COVID-19, enrolled during active disease. CDR3 nucleotides: TGTGCCTGGGTGGGAGACAGGGGCGAGGGCGAGCAGTACTTC. This codes for CAWVGDRGEGEQYF.